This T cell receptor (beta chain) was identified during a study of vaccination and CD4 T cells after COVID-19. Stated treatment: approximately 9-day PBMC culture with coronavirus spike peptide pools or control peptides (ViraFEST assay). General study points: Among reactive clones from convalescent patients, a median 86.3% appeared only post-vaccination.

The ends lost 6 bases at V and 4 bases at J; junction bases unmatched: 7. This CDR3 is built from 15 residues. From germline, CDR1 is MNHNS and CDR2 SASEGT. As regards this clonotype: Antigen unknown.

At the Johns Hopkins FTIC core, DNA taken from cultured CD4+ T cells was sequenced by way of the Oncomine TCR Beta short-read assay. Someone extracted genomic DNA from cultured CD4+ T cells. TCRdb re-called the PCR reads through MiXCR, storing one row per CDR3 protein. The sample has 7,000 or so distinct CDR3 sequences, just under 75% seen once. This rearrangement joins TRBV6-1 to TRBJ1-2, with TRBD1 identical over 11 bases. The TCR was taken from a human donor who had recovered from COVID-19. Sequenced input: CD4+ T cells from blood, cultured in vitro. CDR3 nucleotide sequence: TGTGCCAGCAGCGACCGGACAGGGGGCGCCTATGGCTACACCTTC. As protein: CASSDRTGGAYGYTF.